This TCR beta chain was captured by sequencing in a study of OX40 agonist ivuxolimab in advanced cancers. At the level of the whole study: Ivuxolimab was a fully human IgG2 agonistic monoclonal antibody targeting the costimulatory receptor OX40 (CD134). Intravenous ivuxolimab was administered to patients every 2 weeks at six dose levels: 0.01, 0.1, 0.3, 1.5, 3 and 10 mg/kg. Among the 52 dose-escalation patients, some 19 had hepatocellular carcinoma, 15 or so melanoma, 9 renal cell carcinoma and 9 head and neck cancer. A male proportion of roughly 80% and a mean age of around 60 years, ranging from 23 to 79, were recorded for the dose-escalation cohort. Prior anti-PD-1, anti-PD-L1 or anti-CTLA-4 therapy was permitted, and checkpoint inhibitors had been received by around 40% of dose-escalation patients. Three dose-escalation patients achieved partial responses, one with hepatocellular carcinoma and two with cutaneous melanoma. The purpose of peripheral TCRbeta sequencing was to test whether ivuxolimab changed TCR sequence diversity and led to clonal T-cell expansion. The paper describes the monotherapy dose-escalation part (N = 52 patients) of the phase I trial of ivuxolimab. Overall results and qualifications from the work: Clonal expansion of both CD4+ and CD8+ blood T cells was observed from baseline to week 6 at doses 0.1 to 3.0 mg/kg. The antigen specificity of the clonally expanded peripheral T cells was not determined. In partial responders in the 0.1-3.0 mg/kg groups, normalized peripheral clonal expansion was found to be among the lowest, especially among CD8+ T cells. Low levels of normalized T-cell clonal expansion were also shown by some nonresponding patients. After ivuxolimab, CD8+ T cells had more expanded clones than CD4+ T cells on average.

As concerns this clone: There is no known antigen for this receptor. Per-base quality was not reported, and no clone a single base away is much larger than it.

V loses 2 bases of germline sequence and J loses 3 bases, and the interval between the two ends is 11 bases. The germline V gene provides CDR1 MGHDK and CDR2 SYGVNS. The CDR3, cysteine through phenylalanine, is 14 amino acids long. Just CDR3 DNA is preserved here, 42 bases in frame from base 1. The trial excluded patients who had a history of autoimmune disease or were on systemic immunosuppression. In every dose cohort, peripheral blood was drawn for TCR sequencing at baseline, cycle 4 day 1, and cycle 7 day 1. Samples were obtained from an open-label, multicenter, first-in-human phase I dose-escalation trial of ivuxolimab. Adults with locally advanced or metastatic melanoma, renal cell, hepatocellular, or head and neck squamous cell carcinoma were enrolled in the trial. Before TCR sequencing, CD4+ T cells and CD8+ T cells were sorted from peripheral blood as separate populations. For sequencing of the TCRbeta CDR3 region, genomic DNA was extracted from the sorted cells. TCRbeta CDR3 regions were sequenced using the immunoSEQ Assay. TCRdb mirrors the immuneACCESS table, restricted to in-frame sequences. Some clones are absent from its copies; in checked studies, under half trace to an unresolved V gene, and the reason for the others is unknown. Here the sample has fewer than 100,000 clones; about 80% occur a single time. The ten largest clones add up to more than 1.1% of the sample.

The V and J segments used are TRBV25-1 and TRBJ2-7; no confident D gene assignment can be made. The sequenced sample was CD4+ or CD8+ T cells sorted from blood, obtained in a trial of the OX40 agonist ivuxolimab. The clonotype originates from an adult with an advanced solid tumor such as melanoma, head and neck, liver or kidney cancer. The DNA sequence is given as TGTGCCAGCAGTGAAGTTGGGGTACTCTACGAGCAGTACTTC. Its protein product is CASSEVGVLYEQYF.